This TCR beta chain emerged from a study of T cell repertoires in cytomegalovirus infection. Study overall: It was the public TCR beta signatures that indicated both CMV infection and matching HLA type.

In its sample, this clonotype was seen many times. V shed 5 bases, J shed 8 bases, and the junction held 9 bases outside the gene matches. There are 15 residues in the CDR3. Looked up from germline, CDR1 is SGHAT and CDR2 is FQNNGV. Each CDR3 protein is one row after TCRdb ran MiXCR on the reads. The sample consists of around 330,000 distinct CDR3 sequences, 15% to 20% of them appearing once. Material for sequencing was PBMCs. The clonotype originates from a human donor in good health (CMV status not recorded). Some clones in this sample may be carry-over from other donors' samples. V is TRBV11-2 and J is TRBJ2-3, with 11 bases identical to TRBD2. This chain's CDR3 is CASSASGGSAVTQYF. CDR3 nucleotide sequence: TGTGCCAGCAGCGCTAGCGGGGGGTCCGCCGTTACGCAGTATTTT.